The source of this T cell receptor beta chain is a study of shared clonotypes between healthy human individuals. Repertoires were generated with immunoSEQ multiplex PCR, while TCRdb's copy carries only in-frame clones and drops some. The repertoire has more than 1 million clones, 78% of them found once; the top ten carry approximately 0.52%. Germline CDR1 KGHSH, CDR2 LQKENI. The CDR3 length is 16 residues. Between the trimmed V and J ends, which lost 3 bases and 0 bases, there was a span of 11 bases. This sequence originates from a man between 18 and 29 years old in good health. Some clones in this sample may be carry-over from other donors' samples. The sample consisted of memory CD4+ T cells from PBMCs. Subset described: CD45RA-negative fraction. The rearrangement links TRBV18 to TRBJ2-2; D is possibly TRBD2 (5 bases). CDR3 DNA: TGTGCCAGCTCACCTTGGACCGGGGCGAACACCGGGGAGCTGTTTTTT. Protein product: CASSPWTGANTGELFF.